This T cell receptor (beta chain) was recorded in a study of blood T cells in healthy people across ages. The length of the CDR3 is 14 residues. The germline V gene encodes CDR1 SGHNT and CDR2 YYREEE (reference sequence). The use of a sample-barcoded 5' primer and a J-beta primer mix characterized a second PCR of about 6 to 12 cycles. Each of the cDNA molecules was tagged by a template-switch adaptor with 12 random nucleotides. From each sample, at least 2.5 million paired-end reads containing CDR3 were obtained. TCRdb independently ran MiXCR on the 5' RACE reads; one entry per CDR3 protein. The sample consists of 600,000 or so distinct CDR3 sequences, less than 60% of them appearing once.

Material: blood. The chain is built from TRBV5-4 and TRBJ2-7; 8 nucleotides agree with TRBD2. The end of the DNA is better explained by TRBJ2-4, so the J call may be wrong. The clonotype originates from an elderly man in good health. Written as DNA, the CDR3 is TGTGCCAGCAGCCCCGGGGGGGACAAAAACATTCAGTACTTC. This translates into CASSPGGDKNIQYF.